This T cell receptor (beta chain) was captured by sequencing in a study of T cells expressing NK-cell markers. TCRdb reprocessed the 5' RACE reads and stores each CDR3 protein as one record, lacking DNA. This table holds 150,000 to 170,000 distinct CDR3 sequences. The CDR3 runs to 14 residues. In germline, CDR1 is MDHEN, CDR2 SYDVKM. This chain uses TRBV28 with TRBJ2-3; TCRdb's D call, TRBD1, is unchecked because there is no DNA. The specimen sequenced was blood T cells: a sorted CD56 or NKG2C T cell subset, CD4+ or CD8+ T cells, or bulk PBMC T cells (not recorded which). The source is a woman between 45 and 60 years old in good health. The CDR3 here is CASSPPASTDTQYF. The full variable domain, in which reference TRBV28 and TRBJ2-3 provide the parts outside the CDR3, is DVKVTQSSRYLVKRTGEKVFLECVQDMDHENMFWYRQDPGLGLRLIYFSYDVKMKEKGDIPEGYSVSREKKERFSLILESASTNQTSMYLCASSPPASTDTQYFGPGTRLTVL.